Described below is a single TCR beta chain sequence and its context. cDNA came from about 0.46 to 1 ug RNA primed by random hexamers. TCRdb used MiXCR to reprocess the immunoSEQ multiplex PCR reads, holding one entry per CDR3 protein. The sample shows about 150,000 distinct CDR3 sequences, roughly 95% of them seen only once. The data stem from a study of CD8 T cells in Susac syndrome. Germline V gene lookup returns CDR1 SEHNR and CDR2 FQNEAQ (reference sequence). Trimming cost V 2 bases and J 0 bases, with 10 bases left between them. The CDR3 contains 15 residues. Sequencing of TCR beta drew on CD8+ and CD4+ T cells from blood.

The sequenced sample was CD4+ T cells from PBMCs. The TCR was taken from a human donor with Susac syndrome. The chain is built from TRBV7-9 and TRBJ2-5; D is possibly TRBD2 (6 bases). DNA of the CDR3: TGTGCCAGCAGCTTAAACCGACTAGACCAAGAGACCCAGTACTTC. This codes for CASSLNRLDQETQYF.